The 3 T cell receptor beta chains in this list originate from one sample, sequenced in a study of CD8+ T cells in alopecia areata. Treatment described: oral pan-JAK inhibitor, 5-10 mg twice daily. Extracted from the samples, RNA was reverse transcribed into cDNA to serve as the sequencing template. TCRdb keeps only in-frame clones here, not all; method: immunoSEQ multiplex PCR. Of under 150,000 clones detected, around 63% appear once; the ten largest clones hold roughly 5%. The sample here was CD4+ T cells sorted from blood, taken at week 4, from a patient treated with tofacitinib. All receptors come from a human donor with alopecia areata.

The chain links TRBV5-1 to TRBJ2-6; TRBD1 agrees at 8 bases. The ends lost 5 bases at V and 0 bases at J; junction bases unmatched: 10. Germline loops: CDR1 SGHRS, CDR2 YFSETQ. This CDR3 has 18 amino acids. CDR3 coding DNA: TGCGCCAGCAGTATGGGGGGACAGGCCCTCTCTGGGGCCAACGTCCTGACTTTC. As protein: CASSMGGQALSGANVLTF.

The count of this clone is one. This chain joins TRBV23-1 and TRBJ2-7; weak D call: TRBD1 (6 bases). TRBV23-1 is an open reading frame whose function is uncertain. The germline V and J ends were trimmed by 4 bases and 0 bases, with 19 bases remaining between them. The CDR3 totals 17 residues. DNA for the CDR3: TGCGCCAGCAGTCCTAAGCGGACAGAATTGAGCTCCTACGAGCAGTACTTC. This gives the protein CASSPKRTELSSYEQYF.

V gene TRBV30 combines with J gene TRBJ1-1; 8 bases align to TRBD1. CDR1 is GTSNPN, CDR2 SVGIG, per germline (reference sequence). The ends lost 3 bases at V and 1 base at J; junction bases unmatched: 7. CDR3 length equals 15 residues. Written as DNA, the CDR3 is TGTGCCTGGAGCCCAGGGGGCGCGAAGAACACTGAAGCTTTCTTT. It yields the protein CAWSPGGAKNTEAFF.